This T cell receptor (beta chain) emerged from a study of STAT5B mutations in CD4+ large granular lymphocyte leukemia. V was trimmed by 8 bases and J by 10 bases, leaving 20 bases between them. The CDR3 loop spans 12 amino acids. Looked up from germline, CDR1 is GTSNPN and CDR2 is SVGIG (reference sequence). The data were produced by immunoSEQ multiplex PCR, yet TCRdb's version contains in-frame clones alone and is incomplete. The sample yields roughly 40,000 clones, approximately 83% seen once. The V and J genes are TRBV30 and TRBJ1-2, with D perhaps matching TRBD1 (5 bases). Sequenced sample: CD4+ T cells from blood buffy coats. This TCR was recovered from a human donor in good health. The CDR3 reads CAKRVGPSVYTF. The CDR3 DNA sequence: TGTGCCAAGAGGGTGGGACCTAGTGTCTACACCTTC.